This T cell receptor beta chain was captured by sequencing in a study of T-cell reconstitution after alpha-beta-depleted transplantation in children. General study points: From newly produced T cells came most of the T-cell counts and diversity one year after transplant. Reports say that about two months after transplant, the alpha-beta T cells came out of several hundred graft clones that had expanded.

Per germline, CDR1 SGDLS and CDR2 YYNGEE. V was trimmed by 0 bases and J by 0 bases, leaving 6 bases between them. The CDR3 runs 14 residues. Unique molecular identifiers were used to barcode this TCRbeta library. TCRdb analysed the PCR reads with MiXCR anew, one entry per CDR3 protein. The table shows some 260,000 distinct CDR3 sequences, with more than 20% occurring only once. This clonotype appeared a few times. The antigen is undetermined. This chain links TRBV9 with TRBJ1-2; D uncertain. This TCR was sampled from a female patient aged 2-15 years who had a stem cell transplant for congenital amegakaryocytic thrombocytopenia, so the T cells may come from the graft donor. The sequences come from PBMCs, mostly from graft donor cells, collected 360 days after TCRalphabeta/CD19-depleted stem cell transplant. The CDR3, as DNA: TGTGCCAGCAGCGTAGAGGTAGCTAACTATGGCTACACCTTC. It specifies CASSVEVANYGYTF.